One and the same sample provided the 30 T cell receptor beta chains below, sequenced in a study of OX40 agonist ivuxolimab in advanced cancers. The method was immunoSEQ multiplex PCR; TCRdb's version includes in-frame clones alone and lacks a portion of them. The sample has around 60,000 clones, 70% to 80% seen once. This specimen consisted of CD4+ or CD8+ T cells sorted from blood, obtained in a trial of the OX40 agonist ivuxolimab. These receptors all come from an adult with an advanced solid tumor such as melanoma, head and neck, liver or kidney cancer.

V and J are TRBV19 and TRBJ1-5; no reliable D call. V was clipped by 5 bases and J by 1 base, with 12 bases between them. The length of the CDR3 is 15 residues. Germline loops: CDR1 LNHDA, CDR2 SQIVND (reference sequence). The CDR3 bases are TGTGCCAGTAGTGGTCTCTCGGGCAGCAATCAGCCCCAGCATTTT. It yields the protein CASSGLSGSNQPQHF.

This clone was seen just once. The gene calls are TRBV7-8 and TRBJ2-1, with D maybe TRBD2 (5 bases). The CDR3 runs 16 residues. Germline V CDR1 and CDR2: SGHVS, FQNEAQ. Trimming left V 1 base short and J 8 bases short, with 18 bases between. The CDR3 sequence is CASSLVVDYFPDEQFF. Written as DNA, the CDR3 is TGTGCCAGCAGCTTAGTGGTTGACTATTTCCCCGATGAGCAGTTCTTC.

Only a few counts were recorded for this clone. This chain connects TRBV2 to TRBJ2-7, with no clear D. Looked up from germline, CDR1 is SNHLY and CDR2 is FYNNEI. The CDR3 spans 12 residues. The germline V and J ends were trimmed by 7 bases and 2 bases, with 9 bases remaining between them. CDR3 loop: CASNAETYEQYF. Here the CDR3 DNA reads TGTGCCAGCAACGCAGAAACCTACGAGCAGTACTTC. The entire variable domain, with the rest obtained from reference TRBV2 and TRBJ2-7, is as follows: EPEVTQTPSHQVTQMGQEVILRCVPISNHLYFYWYRQILGQKVEFLVSFYNNEISEKSEIFDDQFSVERPDGSNFTLKIRSTKLEDSAMYFCASNAETYEQYFGPGTRLTVT.

This chain links TRBV19 with TRBJ2-2, with a tentative D call TRBD2 (6 bases). V lost 10 bases to trimming and J lost 7 bases, with 10 bases between them. The germline CDR1 and CDR2 sequences are LNHDA and SQIVND (reference sequence). CDR3 length: 11 amino acids. For the CDR3, the DNA is TGTGCCACTAGGAGGGACGGGGAGCTGTTTTTT. Translated, it gives CATRRDGELFF.

This clone was seen a handful of times. The J gene is TRBJ1-6, the V gene TRBV7-3; D possibly corresponds to TRBD1 (6 bases). Looked up from germline, CDR1 is SGHTA and CDR2 is FQGTGA. V was shortened by 1 base and J by 5 bases, with 9 bases between the two germline ends. The CDR3 length is 15 residues. The CDR3 DNA follows: TGTGCCAGCAGCTTAAGCAGGGGCGATAATTCACCCCTCCACTTT. This codes for CASSLSRGDNSPLHF.

This chain links TRBV19 with TRBJ1-1; unclear D gene. The ends were cut back, 3 bases at V and 1 base at J, with 6 bases in the middle. The CDR3 loop spans 13 amino acids. Looked up from germline, CDR1 is LNHDA and CDR2 is SQIVND (reference sequence). The CDR3 DNA sequence: TGTGCCAGTAGTATGGTCGGGAACACTGAAGCTTTCTTT. Protein sequence: CASSMVGNTEAFF.

This clone occurred once. The V gene is TRBV6-6, the J gene TRBJ1-6; 11 bases line up with TRBD1. The germline gives CDR1 MNHNY, CDR2 SVGAGI (reference sequence). This CDR3 contains 14 residues. The J segment lost 7 bases and the V segment lost 7 bases, leaving 3 bases of the junction unmatched. The CDR3 DNA sequence: TGTGCCAGCAAAGGACAGGGGGCCAATTCACCCCTCCACTTT. Amino acids: CASKGQGANSPLHF.

The chain joins TRBV29-1 to TRBJ2-3, with a tentative D call TRBD2 (7 bases). CDR1 SQVTM and CDR2 ANQGSEA come from the germline V gene. V was trimmed by 3 bases and J by 4 bases, leaving 11 bases between them. This CDR3 is built from 13 residues. CDR3 amino acids: CSVDGGAADTQYF. Written as DNA, the CDR3 is TGCAGCGTTGATGGGGGGGCGGCAGATACGCAGTATTTT.

The CDR3 DNA is TGTGCCAGCAGCGGTCAGGGGGCTATCACAGATACGCAGTATTTT. Residues: CASSGQGAITDTQYF. This sequence joins TRBV13 and TRBJ2-3; 8 positions match TRBD1. Germline CDR1 PRHDT, CDR2 FYEKMQ (reference sequence). V lost 5 bases, J lost 2 bases, and 6 bases stayed unmatched. This CDR3 contains 15 residues.

This clone has more than one count but fewer than ten. The rearrangement uses TRBV7-9 and TRBJ2-7; tentatively, D is TRBD2 (5 bases). Per germline, CDR1 SEHNR and CDR2 FQNEAQ (reference sequence). V dropped 1 base and J dropped 0 bases, with 7 bases sitting between them. The CDR3 runs 14 residues. CDR3 sequence (DNA): TGTGCCAGCAGCTTAGGACGGGGCTCCTACGAGCAGTACTTC. Amino acid sequence: CASSLGRGSYEQYF. Looking up the rest from reference TRBV7-9 and TRBJ2-7 gives the full variable domain: DTGVSQNPRHKITKRGQNVTFRCDPISEHNRLYWYRQTLGQGPEFLTYFQNEAQLEKSRLLSDRFSAERPKGSFSTLEIQRTEQGDSAMYLCASSLGRGSYEQYFGPGTRLTVT.

This clone showed up just a few times. This chain connects TRBV18 to TRBJ2-1; 8 bases line up with TRBD1. Germline lookup yields CDR1 KGHSH and CDR2 LQKENI. This CDR3 spans 15 amino acids. V dropped 2 bases and J dropped 9; count of bases not matched to a gene: 9. DNA for the CDR3: TGTGCCAGCTCACCATTGGCAGGGGGCCGGATTGAGCAGTTCTTC. The encoded protein is CASSPLAGGRIEQFF.

V usage is TRBV27 and J usage is TRBJ1-1; D gene unclear. V was clipped by 3 bases and J by 2 bases, with 7 bases between them. The CDR3 is 13 amino acids. CDR1 and CDR2 from the germline V gene are MNHEY and SMNVEV (reference sequence). The CDR3 coding sequence is TGTGCCAGCAGTTTCGAAACTAACACTGAAGCTTTCTTT. Encoded protein: CASSFETNTEAFF.

This rearrangement joins TRBV7-9 to TRBJ1-2; possible D gene TRBD1, 5 bases. CDR1 is SEHNR and CDR2 is FQNEAQ in the germline V gene (reference sequence). The CDR3 contains 12 residues. V lost 5 bases and J lost 4, with 8 bases in between. The CDR3 bases are TGTGCCAGCAGCCGGGACGGCTATGGCTACACCTTC. Its protein is CASSRDGYGYTF.

This clone has just one count. The V gene is TRBV2, the J gene TRBJ2-5; the match to TRBD1 covers 11 bases. Germline CDR1 SNHLY, CDR2 FYNNEI. This CDR3 contains 14 residues. The V segment lost 8 bases and the J segment 5 bases; nucleotides outside the gene matches: 7. The CDR3 sequence: CASGGQGARETQYF. CDR3 nucleotides: TGTGCCAGCGGCGGACAGGGGGCCAGGGAGACCCAGTACTTC.

The CDR3 region is CASSPGPDTQYF. DNA of the CDR3: TGTGCCAGCAGCCCGGGCCCGGATACGCAGTATTTT. V is TRBV7-2 and J is TRBJ2-3, with D unclear. Trimming stripped 5 bases from V and 6 bases from J, with 9 bases between. CDR1 and CDR2 (germline): SGHTA, FQGNSA. The CDR3 runs 12 residues.

This rearrangement joins TRBV2 to TRBJ1-6; D not certain. The CDR3 is 14 residues long. The germline V gene has CDR1 SNHLY and CDR2 FYNNEI. V was cut by 5 bases and J by 0 bases, with 5 bases left in between. CDR3 region: CASSLGSYNSPLHF. CDR3 bases: TGTGCCAGCAGTCTTGGCTCCTATAATTCACCCCTCCACTTT.

The chain couples TRBV11-2 to TRBJ2-3; 7 bases are shared with TRBD2. There are 16 residues in the CDR3. Germline V gene sequence: CDR1 SGHAT, CDR2 FQNNGV. The ends lost 5 bases at V and 6 bases at J; junction bases unmatched: 14. CDR3 in DNA: TGTGCCAGCAGCCTGACTAGCACTCCAAGGGTTGATACGCAGTATTTT. Translated: CASSLTSTPRVDTQYF. Looking up the rest from reference TRBV11-2 and TRBJ2-3 gives the full variable domain: EAGVAQSPRYKIIEKRQSVAFWCNPISGHATLYWYQQILGQGPKLLIQFQNNGVVDDSQLPKDRFSAERLKGVDSTLKIQPAKLEDSAVYLCASSLTSTPRVDTQYFGPGTRLTVL.

V and J are TRBV2 and TRBJ2-1; 14 positions agree with TRBD2. With 7 bases clipped from V and 6 bases from J, the junction kept 11 bases outside the gene matches. Germline CDR1 and CDR2: SNHLY and FYNNEI. The CDR3 consists of 17 residues. CDR3 nucleotides: TGTGCCAGCACCAAGGGGACTAGCGGGAGTCGGGGCAATGAGCAGTTCTTC. Its protein is CASTKGTSGSRGNEQFF.

This clone was seen only once. This rearrangement joins TRBV5-4 to TRBJ2-3; 11 bases are a match to TRBD2. V shed 4 bases, J shed 1 base, and the junction held 5 bases outside the gene matches. The germline V gene has CDR1 SGHNT and CDR2 YYREEE (reference sequence). The CDR3 is 16 residues long. The CDR3 protein is CASSRSGGEGTDTQYF. Written as DNA, the CDR3 is TGTGCCAGCAGCCGTAGCGGGGGGGAAGGCACAGATACGCAGTATTTT. Together with reference TRBV5-4 and TRBJ2-3, the CDR3 gives the full variable domain: ETGVTQSPTHLIKTRGQQVTLRCSSQSGHNTVSWYQQALGQGPQFIFQYYREEENGRGNFPPRFSGLQFPNYSSELNVNALELDDSALYLCASSRSGGEGTDTQYFGPGTRLTVL.

J is TRBJ2-1 and V is TRBV18, with TRBD2 matching 10 bases. J was trimmed by 5 bases and V by 2 bases; bases with no gene match: 9. Germline CDR1 KGHSH, CDR2 LQKENI. This CDR3 region has 17 residues. The CDR3 protein is CASSPITTSGTHNEQFF. The CDR3 DNA reads as TGTGCCAGCTCACCAATTACTACTAGCGGGACCCACAATGAGCAGTTCTTC.

The CDR3 region has the DNA TGTGCCAGCAGTGACTCGCAGGAACAGGACAGCAATCAGCCCCAGCATTTT. Amino acids: CASSDSQEQDSNQPQHF. This chain uses TRBV6-4 with TRBJ1-5; perhaps TRBD1 as D (5 bases). Trimming removed 0 bases at V and 1 base at J, with 13 bases between. CDR1 and CDR2 (germline): MRHNA, SNTAGT. This CDR3 comprises 17 residues.

The table lists this clone with a count of one. Here the CDR3 DNA reads TGTGCCAGCAGTCTAGACAGGTTCTACGAGCAGTACTTC. Its protein is CASSLDRFYEQYF. This rearrangement joins TRBV11-2 to TRBJ2-7, with D possibly being TRBD1 (6 bases). V was cut by 6 bases and J by 3 bases, with 12 bases left in between. This CDR3 is 13 amino acids long. CDR1 is SGHAT, CDR2 FQNNGV, per germline.

The CDR3 reads CASSRGQGWANVLTF. CDR3 nucleotides: TGTGCCAGCAGCCGGGGACAGGGCTGGGCCAACGTCCTGACTTTC. V and J are TRBV7-2 and TRBJ2-6, with 9 bases matching TRBD1. CDR3 length: 15 amino acids. The trim removed 5 bases at V and 5 bases at J, leaving 4 bases unmatched. The germline CDR1 and CDR2 sequences are SGHTA and FQGNSA.

V usage is TRBV19 and J usage is TRBJ1-4; D is perhaps TRBD1 (6 bases). CDR1 is LNHDA and CDR2 is SQIVND in the germline V gene (reference sequence). The CDR3 covers 15 residues. Trimming took off 6 bases at V and 5 bases at J, with 16 bases between the two ends. CDR3 in DNA: TGTGCCAGTAGACGAATGGACAGACGCAATGAAAAACTGTTTTTT. As protein: CASRRMDRRNEKLFF.

The rearrangement joins TRBV5-6 to TRBJ2-3; 8 bases align to TRBD2. Germline lookup yields CDR1 SGHDT and CDR2 YYEEEE. The length of the CDR3 is 15 residues. The trim removed 4 bases at V and 4 bases at J, leaving 8 bases unmatched. CDR3 sequence reads: CASSQARGAADTQYF. The CDR3 nucleotides are TGTGCCAGCAGCCAAGCGCGGGGGGCCGCAGATACGCAGTATTTT.

CDR3 amino acids: CASSIGGDAYEQYF. The CDR3 region has the DNA TGTGCCAGTAGTATAGGGGGCGATGCCTACGAGCAGTACTTC. The rearrangement links TRBV19 to TRBJ2-5; a weak D match, TRBD1 (5 bases). The end of the DNA fits TRBJ2-7 better, so the J call may be wrong. The CDR3 runs to 14 residues. From germline, CDR1 is LNHDA and CDR2 SQIVND (reference sequence).

The chain recombines TRBV30 with TRBJ1-5; tentative D call: TRBD1 (5 bases). The germline CDR1 and CDR2 sequences are GTSNPN and SVGIG (reference sequence). V lost 2 bases and J 1 base, leaving 18 bases between the germline ends. This CDR3 comprises 17 residues. CDR3 sequence (DNA): TGTGCCTGGAGTTCAAGGGACGGAGGATTGAGCAATCAGCCCCAGCATTTT. As protein: CAWSSRDGGLSNQPQHF.

The chain carries TRBV6-5 and TRBJ1-2, with D perhaps matching TRBD1 (5 bases). Trimming left V 4 bases short and J 5 bases short, with 8 bases between. Germline loops: CDR1 MNHEY, CDR2 SVGAGI. This CDR3 has 12 residues. In DNA form, the CDR3 reads TGTGCCAGCAGTTCGACAGTTTATGGCTACACCTTC. Its protein product is CASSSTVYGYTF.

The J gene is TRBJ2-1, the V gene TRBV7-9; TRBD2 matches 9 bases. V shed 0 bases, J shed 5 bases, and the junction held 2 bases outside the gene matches. The CDR3 length is 15 residues. Germline CDR1 reads SEHNR; CDR2 reads FQNEAQ (reference sequence). The CDR3 sequence is CASSLASGRHNEQFF. In DNA, the CDR3 is TGTGCCAGCAGCTTAGCCAGCGGGAGGCACAATGAGCAGTTCTTC. The whole variable domain, remainder taken from reference TRBV7-9 and TRBJ2-1, is DTGVSQNPRHKITKRGQNVTFRCDPISEHNRLYWYRQTLGQGPEFLTYFQNEAQLEKSRLLSDRFSAERPKGSFSTLEIQRTEQGDSAMYLCASSLASGRHNEQFFGPGTRLTVL.

The sample holds one count of this clone. The chain is built from TRBV5-1 and TRBJ2-1; 10 bases align to TRBD2. J gave up 8 bases and V 0 bases, and 2 bases lay outside the gene matches. In germline, CDR1 is SGHRS, CDR2 YFSETQ. The CDR3 is made up of 14 amino acids. The CDR3 sequence: CASSLALAGDEQFF. The CDR3 DNA is TGCGCCAGCAGCTTGGCCCTAGCGGGAGATGAGCAGTTCTTC.